These 23 T cell receptor beta chains were all obtained from the same sample, sequenced in a study of cytomegalovirus exposure and HLA in healthy donors. 13 Jbeta primers and 60 Vbeta primers were used for the PCR. Measured with immunoSEQ multiplex PCR; TCRdb has only the in-frame clones, and not every one. The table includes approximately 150,000 clones, roughly 77% detected once. The source material was PBMCs. The receptors were gathered from a human donor in good health.

The chain joins TRBV5-6 to TRBJ1-5, with TRBD1 identical over 8 bases. V gave up 4 bases and J gave up 5 bases; unmatched junction bases: 17. The CDR3 runs to 18 residues. CDR1 is SGHDT, CDR2 YYEEEE, per germline. The CDR3 DNA follows: TGTGCCAGCAGCAAAAACCCCAAAAGGACAGGGTATGATCAGCCCCAGCATTTT. Translation gives CASSKNPKRTGYDQPQHF.

A few counts support this clone. The chain uses TRBV30 and TRBJ1-6; weak D call: TRBD1 (5 bases). Germline V lookup: CDR1 GTSNPN, CDR2 SVGIG (reference sequence). V lost 3 bases to trimming and J lost 6 bases, with 18 bases between them. This CDR3 has 16 residues. CDR3 DNA: TGTGCCTGGAGCGGGGGACGGAAGACAACTAATTCACCCCTCCACTTT. Translated: CAWSGGRKTTNSPLHF.

This rearrangement joins TRBV7-9 to TRBJ2-1; weak D call: TRBD1 (5 bases). Between the trimmed V and J ends, which lost 6 bases and 5 bases, there was a span of 17 bases. This CDR3 has 15 residues. Germline lookup yields CDR1 SEHNR and CDR2 FQNEAQ (reference sequence). The CDR3 DNA is TGTGCCAGCAGTTTACTGGGCACAGGTCACAATGAGCAGTTCTTC. Translated, it gives CASSLLGTGHNEQFF.

This clone was counted a few times. CDR3 nucleotide sequence: TGTGCCAGCAGTGACCGGGACTCCCCCTACAATGAGCAGTTCTTC. Its translation is CASSDRDSPYNEQFF. The V and J genes are TRBV6-1 and TRBJ2-1, with a tentative D call TRBD2 (6 bases). CDR3 length: 15 residues. Trimming cost V 3 bases and J 2 bases, with 11 bases left between them. The germline CDR1 and CDR2 sequences are MNHNS and SASEGT.

In this sample, this clone turned up once. The chain has TRBV18 and TRBJ1-2, with no clear D. The V and J ends lost 0 bases and 4 bases respectively, with 9 bases between them. The CDR3 is 14 amino acids. Germline assignment: CDR1 KGHSH and CDR2 LQKENI. The CDR3 coding sequence is TGTGCCAGCTCACCACCTCACACCGTCTATGGCTACACCTTC. It codes for CASSPPHTVYGYTF.

The chain carries TRBV12-5 and TRBJ1-1; TRBD1 is a possible D gene (5 bases). The germline V gene encodes CDR1 LGHNT and CDR2 FRNRAP. The CDR3 has 13 amino acids. V was shortened by 2 bases and J by 3 bases, with 7 bases between the two germline ends. CDR3 bases: TGTGCTAGTGGTTTGCAGGGATACACTGAAGCTTTCTTT. Translating gives CASGLQGYTEAFF.

This clone occurred a few times. V is TRBV27 and J is TRBJ2-7, with 7 bases fitting TRBD2. The CDR3 is 11 amino acids. The trim removed 8 bases at V and 2 bases at J, leaving 0 bases unmatched. The V gene's germline CDR1 is MNHEY and CDR2 SMNVEV (reference sequence). The CDR3: CASAGAYEQYF. CDR3 DNA sequence: TGTGCCAGCGCGGGGGCCTACGAGCAGTACTTC.

As for this clone: Within the sample, other DNA sequences also encode this same CDR3. The chain joins TRBV11-2 to TRBJ1-2; 11 positions match TRBD1. Germline values: CDR1 SGHAT, CDR2 FQNNGV. The V segment lost 5 bases and the J segment 11 bases; nucleotides outside the gene matches: 4. CDR3 size: 12 residues. In DNA form, the CDR3 reads TGTGCCAGCAGCCCGCGGGACAGGGGGTACACCTTC. Amino acid sequence: CASSPRDRGYTF.

This chain uses TRBV15 with TRBJ2-5; TRBD2 aligns across 7 bases. CDR1 LNHNV and CDR2 YYDKDF come from the germline V gene (reference sequence). Trimming removed 4 bases from V and 4 bases from J; junction bases left unmatched: 6. The CDR3 consists of 14 residues. CDR3 bases: TGTGCCACCAGCATTGCGGGGGTCCGAGAGACCCAGTACTTC. Its translation: CATSIAGVRETQYF.

The chain employs TRBV6-5 and TRBJ2-2, with 7 bases that match TRBD1. Germline V gene sequence: CDR1 MNHEY, CDR2 SVGAGI. The V segment lost 0 bases and the J segment 4 bases; nucleotides outside the gene matches: 5. The CDR3 spans 16 residues. CDR3 sequence reads: CASSYSMAGGTGELFF. The CDR3 nucleotides are TGTGCCAGCAGTTACTCGATGGCAGGGGGCACCGGGGAGCTGTTTTTT.

CDR3 sequence: CASSLRLAGANYGYTF. The CDR3 nucleotides read TGTGCCAGCAGTTTGCGATTGGCAGGGGCGAACTATGGCTACACCTTC. The chain couples TRBV6-5 to TRBJ1-2, with D possibly matching TRBD1 (6 bases). The CDR3 spans 16 residues. Between the trimmed V and J ends, which lost 4 bases and 2 bases, there was a span of 17 bases. Germline V lookup: CDR1 MNHEY, CDR2 SVGAGI.

The CDR3 loop reads CASSMVGGAGETQYF. CDR3 DNA sequence: TGTGCCAGCAGCATGGTCGGGGGGGCCGGAGAGACCCAGTACTTC. V gene TRBV21-1 combines with J gene TRBJ2-5; TRBD2 was called by the table and not checked on the DNA. TRBV21-1 is a pseudogene locus. This CDR3 contains 15 residues.

The chain couples TRBV6-5 to TRBJ1-1; unclear D gene. Germline V gene data show CDR1 as MNHEY and CDR2 as SVGAGI. CDR3 length: 13 amino acids. Between the trimmed V and J ends, which lost 6 bases and 1 base, there was a span of 9 bases. CDR3 in DNA: TGTGCCAGCAGCTTTACAAGGAACACTGAAGCTTTCTTT. Translating gives CASSFTRNTEAFF.

Turning to this clone: Other nucleotide sequences in the sample specify the same CDR3. The rearrangement links TRBV5-1 to TRBJ1-1; 9 bases agree with TRBD1. The germline V gene encodes CDR1 SGHRS and CDR2 YFSETQ. CDR3 size: 14 residues. J lost 3 bases, V lost 3 bases, and 3 bases had no gene match. This CDR3 reads CASSWGQGDTEAFF. The DNA of the CDR3 is TGCGCCAGCAGCTGGGGACAGGGCGACACTGAAGCTTTCTTT.

J is TRBJ1-4 and V is TRBV5-1; TRBD1 matches at 8 bases. V dropped 4 bases and J dropped 5; count of bases not matched to a gene: 7. The CDR3 spans 15 residues. Germline CDR1 and CDR2: SGHRS and YFSETQ. CDR3 DNA: TGCGCCAGCAGCCCGGACAGGGCCAGGAATGAAAAACTGTTTTTT. Protein product: CASSPDRARNEKLFF.

The V gene is TRBV5-8, the J gene TRBJ2-1; D perhaps matches TRBD2 (5 bases). V dropped 0 bases and J dropped 3 bases, with 13 bases sitting between them. The CDR3 covers 16 residues. Germline CDR1 SGHTS, CDR2 YDEGEE. CDR3: CASSLVRGWDYNEQFF. The CDR3 coding sequence is TGTGCCAGCAGCTTGGTACGGGGTTGGGACTACAATGAGCAGTTCTTC.

This clone came up a few times. The gene calls are TRBV5-6 and TRBJ2-1; tentatively, D is TRBD2 (6 bases). The CDR3 covers 15 residues. V lost 3 bases and J lost 3, with 13 bases in between. CDR1 and CDR2 (germline): SGHDT, YYEEEE. The CDR3 spells CASSSGRRLYNEQFF. The CDR3 DNA reads as TGTGCCAGCAGCTCGGGGAGGAGACTCTACAATGAGCAGTTCTTC.

Details on this clone: Distinct nucleotide sequences in the sample also encode this CDR3. CDR3: CASSPGQGSGYTF. The DNA for the CDR3 is TGTGCCAGCAGTCCGGGACAGGGGAGTGGCTACACCTTC. The V call is TRBV27, the J call TRBJ1-2; 10 bases line up with TRBD1. This CDR3 is built from 13 residues. CDR1 MNHEY and CDR2 SMNVEV come from the germline V gene (reference sequence). V dropped 5 bases and J dropped 7; count of bases not matched to a gene: 4.

J is TRBJ1-1 and V is TRBV5-1; D gene unclear. Germline V gives CDR1 SGHRS, CDR2 YFSETQ. The CDR3 extends over 14 amino acids. V lost 0 bases, J lost 6 bases, and 12 bases lay in between. This CDR3 reads CASSLELGVSEAFF. Written as DNA, the CDR3 is TGCGCCAGCAGCTTGGAACTTGGAGTGTCTGAAGCTTTCTTT.

This clone was recorded a few times. V and J are TRBV6-4 and TRBJ1-6, with 10 bases aligning to TRBD1. The CDR3 is made up of 15 amino acids. V was clipped by 0 bases and J by 7 bases; unmatched bases: 0. Germline CDR1 MRHNA, CDR2 SNTAGT. The DNA for the CDR3 is TGTGCCAGCAGTGACTCGACAGGGGGCAATTCACCCCTCCACTTT. This gives the protein CASSDSTGGNSPLHF.

The rearrangement links TRBV9 to TRBJ1-5; a weak D match, TRBD1 (5 bases). Germline V gene data show CDR1 as SGDLS and CDR2 as YYNGEE. The CDR3 is made up of 16 amino acids. The V end was cut by 1 base, the J end by 4 bases, with 15 bases between. CDR3 sequence (DNA): TGTGCCAGCAGCGTACTACAGGAGTCCGATAATCAGCCCCAGCATTTT. Translated, it gives CASSVLQESDNQPQHF.

This rearrangement joins TRBV2 to TRBJ1-1; 8 bases map to TRBD1. The CDR3 has 14 amino acids. Trimming at V came to 6 bases and at J to 1 base, leaving 4 bases not matched to a gene. Germline lookup yields CDR1 SNHLY and CDR2 FYNNEI. CDR3 region: CASRGDRQNTEAFF. The CDR3 DNA reads TGTGCCAGCAGGGGGGACAGGCAGAACACTGAAGCTTTCTTT.

CDR3 DNA: TGTGCCAGCAGCTTAGGTTCGACGGGAGGGGAGACCCAGTACTTC. Translating gives CASSLGSTGGETQYF. The chain has TRBV7-2 and TRBJ2-5, with TRBD2 matching over 8 bases. Germline V gene lookup returns CDR1 SGHTA and CDR2 FQGNSA. V lost 1 base to trimming and J lost 5 bases; unmatched junction nucleotides: 6. The CDR3 runs 15 residues.